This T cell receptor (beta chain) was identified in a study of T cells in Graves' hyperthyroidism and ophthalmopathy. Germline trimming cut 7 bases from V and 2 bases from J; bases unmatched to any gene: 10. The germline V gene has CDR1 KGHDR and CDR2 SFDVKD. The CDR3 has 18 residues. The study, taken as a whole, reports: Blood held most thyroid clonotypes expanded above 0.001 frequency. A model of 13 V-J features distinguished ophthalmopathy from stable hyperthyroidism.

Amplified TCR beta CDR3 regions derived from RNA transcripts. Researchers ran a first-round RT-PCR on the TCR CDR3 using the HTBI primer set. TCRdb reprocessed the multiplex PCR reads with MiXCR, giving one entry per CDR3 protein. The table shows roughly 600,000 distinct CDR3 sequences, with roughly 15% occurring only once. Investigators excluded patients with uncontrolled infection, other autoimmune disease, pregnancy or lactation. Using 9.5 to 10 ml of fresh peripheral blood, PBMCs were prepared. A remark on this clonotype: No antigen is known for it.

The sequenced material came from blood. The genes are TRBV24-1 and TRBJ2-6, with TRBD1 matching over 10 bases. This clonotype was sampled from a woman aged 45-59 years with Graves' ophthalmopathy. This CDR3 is CATSPRGTGAAGANVLTF. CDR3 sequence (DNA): TGTGCCACCAGCCCTAGGGGGACAGGGGCCGCTGGGGCCAACGTCCTGACTTTC.